The TCR beta chain under discussion was sequenced for a study of T cells in narcolepsy. General observations from the study: In some patient and control memory CD4+ samples, autoreactive clones were absent. Autoreactive clonotypes reportedly recurred in blood of same and different patients, not controls. HCRT-specific and TRIB2-specific autoreactive clonotypes appeared among same-patient CSF and blood CD4+ clonotypes.

Sequenced by immunoSEQ multiplex PCR; TCRdb stores in-frame clones only, minus some. Found here are about 24,000 clones, almost 85% of them singletons; the top ten hold more than 8.5%. CDR1 is SGHRS, CDR2 YFSETQ, per germline. The ends were cut back, 7 bases at V and 5 bases at J, with 13 bases in the middle. CDR3 size: 13 residues. Turning to this clone: The antigen is undetermined.

This chain links TRBV5-1 with TRBJ2-1; D is uncertain. This receptor was obtained from a human donor in good health. Sequencing was performed on memory (CD45RA-) CD4+ T cells from blood. The CDR3 sequence is CASALAANNEQFF. In DNA form, the CDR3 reads TGCGCCAGCGCATTGGCCGCAAACAATGAGCAGTTCTTC.